This entry lists 22 T cell receptor beta chains sequenced from one sample in a study of blood T cell repertoires in COVID-19. Produced via immunoSEQ multiplex PCR; TCRdb's table is partial and in-frame only. The data hold tens of thousands of clones, with roughly 88% observed a single time. Sequencing was done on a sample of peripheral blood. These receptors were obtained from a man aged 50 to 59 with COVID-19, enrolled during active disease.

V gene TRBV5-6 combines with J gene TRBJ2-3, with unresolved D. The CDR3 runs to 14 residues. Trimming stripped 4 bases from V and 0 bases from J, with 9 bases between. The germline V gene encodes CDR1 SGHDT and CDR2 YYEEEE. In DNA, the CDR3 is TGTGCCAGCAGCCAGATGGCTAGCACAGATACGCAGTATTTT. Encoded protein: CASSQMASTDTQYF.

The CDR3, as DNA: TGCGCCAGCAGCTTGGGGACAATTACAGATACGCAGTATTTT. It specifies CASSLGTITDTQYF. The chain recombines TRBV5-1 with TRBJ2-3; D possibly corresponds to TRBD1 (5 bases). The CDR3 consists of 14 residues. Trimming cost V 0 bases and J 3 bases, with 8 bases left between them. CDR1 is SGHRS, CDR2 YFSETQ, per germline.

J is TRBJ2-1 and V is TRBV11-2; TRBD1 matches 8 bases. V was pared by 5 bases and J by 0 bases, with 9 bases of the junction left unmatched. The CDR3 totals 17 residues. Germline V lookup: CDR1 SGHAT, CDR2 FQNNGV. CDR3 protein: CASSPDRGYGSYNEQFF. CDR3 nucleotides: TGTGCCAGCAGCCCCGACAGGGGTTACGGCTCCTACAATGAGCAGTTCTTC. Full variable domain (rest looked up from reference TRBV11-2 and TRBJ2-1): EAGVAQSPRYKIIEKRQSVAFWCNPISGHATLYWYQQILGQGPKLLIQFQNNGVVDDSQLPKDRFSAERLKGVDSTLKIQPAKLEDSAVYLCASSPDRGYGSYNEQFFGPGTRLTVL.

The rearrangement uses TRBV10-3 and TRBJ1-6, with 11 nucleotides matching TRBD1. V was clipped by 4 bases and J by 6 bases; unmatched bases: 2. Germline values: CDR1 ENHRY, CDR2 SYGVKD. The CDR3 loop spans 15 amino acids. CDR3 region: CAISGGTGGNSPLHF. The CDR3 region has the DNA TGTGCCATCAGTGGTGGGACAGGGGGTAATTCACCCCTCCACTTT.

This clone was found once. The genes are TRBV10-3 and TRBJ1-1; weak D call: TRBD1 (6 bases). The V and J ends lost 7 bases and 4 bases respectively, with 16 bases between them. CDR1 and CDR2 from the germline V gene are ENHRY and SYGVKD. The CDR3 runs 14 residues. As DNA, the CDR3 is TGTGCCATCACCGCCCAACAGGGTGGCACTGAAGCTTTCTTT. Its translation is CAITAQQGGTEAFF.

The V and J genes are TRBV2 and TRBJ2-5, with 8 bases lining up with TRBD1. The CDR3 has 12 amino acids. Germline lookup yields CDR1 SNHLY and CDR2 FYNNEI. V lost 6 bases and J lost 5; bases outside the gene matches: 2. The CDR3 region has the DNA TGTGCCAGCAGGGACAGGGCCGAGACCCAGTACTTC. Amino acid sequence: CASRDRAETQYF.

Concerning this clone: Different DNA sequences within this sample yield the same CDR3. The chain recombines TRBV27 with TRBJ1-5; D perhaps matches TRBD1 (6 bases). The length of the CDR3 is 14 residues. The germline V gene encodes CDR1 MNHEY and CDR2 SMNVEV (reference sequence). Trimming took off 2 bases at V and 4 bases at J, with 9 bases between the two ends. In nucleotides, the CDR3 is TGTGCCAGCAGTTTACGGCAGGGGAATCAGCCCCAGCATTTT. Protein: CASSLRQGNQPQHF.

This chain uses TRBV21-1 with TRBJ2-7; whether TRBD2, the table's D call, matches the DNA was not checked. TRBV21-1 is annotated as a pseudogene. The CDR3 is 15 amino acids. The CDR3 DNA reads TGTGCCAGCAGCACCCGTAGCGGGAGGGCCAGAGAGCAGTACTTC. Protein sequence: CASSTRSGRAREQYF.

The chain recombines TRBV29-1 with TRBJ1-4, with a possible D match to TRBD1 (5 bases). The CDR3 spans 12 residues. CDR1 is SQVTM and CDR2 is ANQGSEA in the germline V gene. V gave up 5 bases and J gave up 7 bases, with 11 bases separating them. The CDR3 coding sequence is TGCAGCGTTACGGAGGGGAGTGAAAAACTGTTTTTT. Translation: CSVTEGSEKLFF.

The V gene is TRBV6-6, the J gene TRBJ2-7, with 9 bases aligning to TRBD1. The CDR3 sequence is 14 residues long. Germline CDR1 reads MNHNY; CDR2 reads SVGAGI (reference sequence). With 2 bases clipped from V and 3 bases from J, the junction kept 2 bases outside the gene matches. The CDR3 DNA reads TGTGCCAGCAGTTACCCGGGACAGGGCTACGAGCAGTACTTC. This translates into CASSYPGQGYEQYF.

This clone was seen only a few times. The V call is TRBV5-4, the J call TRBJ2-2; 11 bases line up with TRBD2. This CDR3 comprises 16 residues. J lost 3 bases, V lost 3 bases, and 4 bases had no gene match. Germline V lookup: CDR1 SGHNT, CDR2 YYREEE (reference sequence). CDR3 sequence: CASSSGTSGYTGELFF. The DNA for the CDR3 is TGTGCCAGCAGCTCCGGGACTAGCGGCTACACCGGGGAGCTGTTTTTT.

V is TRBV27 and J is TRBJ2-3; the D gene is possibly TRBD1 (5 bases). Trimming took 5 bases from V and 5 from J, leaving 17 bases between them. CDR3 length: 15 amino acids. Looked up from germline, CDR1 is MNHEY and CDR2 is SMNVEV (reference sequence). The CDR3 bases are TGTGCCAGCAGTCCCTCTTCAGGGCTGGTAGATACGCAGTATTTT. The encoded protein is CASSPSSGLVDTQYF.

V is TRBV5-4 and J is TRBJ2-7, with D possibly being TRBD1 (6 bases). V gave up 4 bases and J gave up 0 bases, with 17 bases separating them. The CDR3 sequence is 16 residues long. The V gene's germline CDR1 is SGHNT and CDR2 YYREEE (reference sequence). The CDR3 spells CASSPGQRSISYEQYF. The CDR3 region has the DNA TGTGCCAGCAGCCCCGGACAGAGATCGATCTCCTACGAGCAGTACTTC.

The genes are TRBV9 and TRBJ2-4; TRBD2 is a possible D gene (6 bases). The CDR3 has 17 amino acids. The V gene lost 0 bases and the J gene lost 0 bases, with 13 bases spanning the gap. The V gene's germline CDR1 is SGDLS and CDR2 YYNGEE. The CDR3 protein is CASSVGLLAQAKNIQYF. For the CDR3, the DNA is TGTGCCAGCAGCGTAGGTTTACTAGCCCAAGCCAAAAACATTCAGTACTTC.

The chain recombines TRBV7-2 with TRBJ1-2, with 9 bases identical to TRBD1. J gave up 7 bases and V 3 bases, and 6 bases lay outside the gene matches. The CDR3 loop spans 14 amino acids. CDR1 SGHTA and CDR2 FQGNSA come from the germline V gene. The CDR3 region is CASSFKGQGGGYTF. CDR3 in DNA: TGTGCCAGCAGCTTCAAGGGACAGGGAGGTGGCTACACCTTC.

The V call is TRBV19, the J call TRBJ1-1; D gene ambiguous. CDR1 is LNHDA and CDR2 is SQIVND in the germline V gene (reference sequence). This CDR3 has 15 residues. V lost 3 bases and J lost 0, with 11 bases in between. The CDR3 loop reads CASSIKRYMNTEAFF. CDR3 DNA sequence: TGTGCCAGTAGTATTAAGCGGTATATGAACACTGAAGCTTTCTTT.

The chain combines TRBV3-1 (or the pseudogene TRBV3-2) with TRBJ1-2, with TRBD1 matching 9 bases. The ends lost 1 base at V and 2 bases at J; junction bases unmatched: 11. CDR3 length: 18 amino acids. Germline V gene sequence: CDR1 LGHDT, CDR2 YNNKEL (reference sequence). The CDR3 is CASSQVEQGAPKNYGYTF. DNA of the CDR3: TGTGCCAGCAGCCAAGTGGAACAGGGGGCGCCCAAAAACTATGGCTACACCTTC.

The V gene is TRBV2, the J gene TRBJ1-5; 8 nucleotides agree with TRBD1. Germline V gene lookup returns CDR1 SNHLY and CDR2 FYNNEI. V trimming: 6 bases; J trimming: 3 bases; junction bases outside the gene matches: 4. This CDR3 region has 14 residues. The CDR3 sequence is CASSWTGNNQPQHF. CDR3 bases: TGTGCCAGCAGCTGGACAGGGAACAATCAGCCCCAGCATTTT.

The gene calls are TRBV5-3 and TRBJ2-1; possibly TRBD2 for D (5 bases). TRBV5-3 has ORF status, its function being uncertain. V was cut by 0 bases and J by 1 base, with 14 bases left in between. The CDR3 is 17 amino acids. CDR3 loop: CARSLGSGRGSYNEQFF. CDR3 DNA sequence: TGTGCCAGAAGCTTGGGGTCCGGGCGAGGGTCCTACAATGAGCAGTTCTTC.

The chain links TRBV4-2 to TRBJ2-3; TRBD2 matches 7 bases. Germline V gene lookup returns CDR1 LGHNA and CDR2 YNFKEQ. The CDR3 extends over 17 amino acids. The V segment lost 2 bases and the J segment 4 bases; nucleotides outside the gene matches: 12. CDR3 in amino acids: CASSQHPRVGGADTQYF. CDR3 sequence (DNA): TGTGCCAGCAGCCAACACCCCCGGGTGGGAGGGGCAGATACGCAGTATTTT.

The genes are TRBV4-1 and TRBJ2-7, with TRBD2 matching over 15 bases. The CDR3 contains 16 residues. The germline V gene encodes CDR1 MGHRA and CDR2 YSYEKL. J gave up 3 bases and V 4 bases, and 4 bases lay outside the gene matches. CDR3 DNA sequence: TGCGCCAGCAGCCCGGGACTAGCGGGAGGTAACTACGAGCAGTACTTC. Protein sequence: CASSPGLAGGNYEQYF.

V is TRBV28 and J is TRBJ2-1, with a possible D match to TRBD1 (6 bases). The length of the CDR3 is 16 residues. Deletions cut 7 bases from V and 4 bases from J, with 20 bases between. Germline CDR1 reads MDHEN; CDR2 reads SYDVKM. The CDR3 DNA follows: TGTGCCAGCATCCCAGGGGACCATCAAGGGTACAATGAGCAGTTCTTC. Protein product: CASIPGDHQGYNEQFF. Variable domain in full (rest from reference TRBV28 and TRBJ2-1): DVKVTQSSRYLVKRTGEKVFLECVQDMDHENMFWYRQDPGLGLRLIYFSYDVKMKEKGDIPEGYSVSREKKERFSLILESASTNQTSMYLCASIPGDHQGYNEQFFGPGTRLTVL.